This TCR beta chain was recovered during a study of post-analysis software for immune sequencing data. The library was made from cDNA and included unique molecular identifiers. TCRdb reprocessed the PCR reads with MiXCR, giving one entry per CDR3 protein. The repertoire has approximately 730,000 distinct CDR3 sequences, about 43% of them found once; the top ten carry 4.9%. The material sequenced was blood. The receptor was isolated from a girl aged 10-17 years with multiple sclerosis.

CDR3 nucleotide sequence: TGTGCCTGGAGATTGACAGGGCAGAACACTGAAGCTTTCTTT. It yields the protein CAWRLTGQNTEAFF. The chain is built from TRBV30 and TRBJ1-1; TRBD1 matches at 7 bases. Per the germline V gene, CDR1 is GTSNPN and CDR2 is SVGIG (reference sequence). With 3 bases clipped from V and 1 base from J, the junction kept 5 bases outside the gene matches. This CDR3 contains 14 residues.